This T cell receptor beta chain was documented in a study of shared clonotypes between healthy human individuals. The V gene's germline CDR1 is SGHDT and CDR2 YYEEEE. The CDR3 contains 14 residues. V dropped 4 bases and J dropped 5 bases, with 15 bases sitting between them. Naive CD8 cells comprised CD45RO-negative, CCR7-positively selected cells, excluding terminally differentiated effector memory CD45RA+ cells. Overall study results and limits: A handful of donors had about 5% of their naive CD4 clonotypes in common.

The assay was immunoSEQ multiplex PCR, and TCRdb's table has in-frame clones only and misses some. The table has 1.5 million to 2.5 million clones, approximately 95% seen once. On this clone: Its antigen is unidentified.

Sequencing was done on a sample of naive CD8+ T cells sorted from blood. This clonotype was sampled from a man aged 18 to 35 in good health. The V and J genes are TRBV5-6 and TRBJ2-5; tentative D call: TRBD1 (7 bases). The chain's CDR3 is CASSRQGGEETQYF. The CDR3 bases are TGTGCCAGCAGCCGGCAGGGGGGTGAGGAGACCCAGTACTTC.